This T cell receptor beta chain is drawn from a study of blood T cell repertoires in COVID-19. Study details: Sites across the United States, Italy and Spain contributed samples from acute and convalescent COVID-19.

This CDR3 is built from 17 residues. Per the germline V gene, CDR1 is SGDLS and CDR2 is YYNGEE. V shed 3 bases and J 6 bases; nucleotides not matched to a gene: 16. The authors' processing: Estimation of nucleated cell counts relied on the amplification of reference gene primers. The method was immunoSEQ multiplex PCR; TCRdb's version includes in-frame clones alone and lacks a portion of them. V and J calls and clone size are copied from that table; D and trimming were computed from the DNA. Of 200,000 to 250,000 clones listed, around 88% were seen once; the top ten hold around 1.4%. V and J are TRBV9 and TRBJ2-7, with 9 positions matching TRBD1. The origin of this receptor is a young man with active or convalescent COVID-19. The specimen was peripheral blood. This CDR3 reads CASSGAPGQGQVGEQYF. DNA for the CDR3: TGTGCCAGCAGCGGAGCGCCGGGACAGGGCCAAGTCGGCGAGCAGTACTTC.